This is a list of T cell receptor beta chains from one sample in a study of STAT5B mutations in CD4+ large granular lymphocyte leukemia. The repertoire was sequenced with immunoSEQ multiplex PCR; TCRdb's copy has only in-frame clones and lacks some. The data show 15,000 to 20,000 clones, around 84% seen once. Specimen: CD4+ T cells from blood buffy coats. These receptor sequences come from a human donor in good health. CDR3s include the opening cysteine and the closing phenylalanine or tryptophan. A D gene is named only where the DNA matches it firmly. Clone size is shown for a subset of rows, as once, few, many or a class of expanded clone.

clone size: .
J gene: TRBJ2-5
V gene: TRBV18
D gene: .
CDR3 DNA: TGTGCCAGCTCATATGGGATGGAGACCCAGTACTTC
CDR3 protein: CASSYGMETQYF

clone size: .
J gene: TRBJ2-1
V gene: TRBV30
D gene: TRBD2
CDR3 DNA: TGTGCCTGGAGTCCTCCCCCGACTAGCGGGAGGCCGGTTTCTTTCTTC
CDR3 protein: CAWSPPPTSGRPVSFF

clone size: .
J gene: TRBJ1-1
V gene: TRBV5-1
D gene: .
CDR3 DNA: TGCGCCAGCAGCTTGGCCCCAGGGACGGGGACTGAAGCTTTCTTT
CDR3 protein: CASSLAPGTGTEAFF

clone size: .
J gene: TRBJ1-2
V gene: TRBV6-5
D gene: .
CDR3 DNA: TGTGCCAGCAGTTACGCAGGGTCCGCCTATGGCTACACCTTC
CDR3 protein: CASSYAGSAYGYTF

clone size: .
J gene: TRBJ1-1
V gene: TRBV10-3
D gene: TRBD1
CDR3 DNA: TGTGCCATCAGTGTGGGACAGGGGAACACTGAAGCTTTCTTT
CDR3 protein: CAISVGQGNTEAFF

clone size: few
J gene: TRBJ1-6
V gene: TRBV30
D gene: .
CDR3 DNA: TGTGCCTGGAGAGAGTGGGGCAGGGAGGCATCACCCCTCCACTTT
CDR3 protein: CAWREWGREASPLHF

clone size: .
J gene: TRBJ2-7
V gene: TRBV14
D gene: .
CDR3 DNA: TGTGCCAGCGGGAAGGTCGGCTCCTACGAGCAGTACTTC
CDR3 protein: CASGKVGSYEQYF

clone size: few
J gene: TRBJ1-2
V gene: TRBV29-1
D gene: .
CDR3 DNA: TGCAGCGCTGAGAGTAACTATGGCTACACCTTC
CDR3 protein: CSAESNYGYTF

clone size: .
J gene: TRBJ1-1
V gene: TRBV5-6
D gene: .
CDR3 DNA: TGTGCCAGCAGCTTGTGGGGGGGCTACAATATCTTT
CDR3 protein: CASSLWGGYNIF

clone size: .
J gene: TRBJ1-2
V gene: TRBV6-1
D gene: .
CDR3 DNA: TGTGCCAGCAGTCAGCTTGGCTACACCTTC
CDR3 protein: CASSQLGYTF

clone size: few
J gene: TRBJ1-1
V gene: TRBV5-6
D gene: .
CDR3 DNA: TGTGCCAGCAACGGGGATTTTGGGGACACTGAAGCTTTCTTT
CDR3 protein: CASNGDFGDTEAFF

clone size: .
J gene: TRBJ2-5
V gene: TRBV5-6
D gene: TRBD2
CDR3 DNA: TGTGCCAGCAGCTTGGAGGGGCGCGGGAGGGAGGGTAGAGAGACCCAGTACTTC
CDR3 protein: CASSLEGRGREGRETQYF

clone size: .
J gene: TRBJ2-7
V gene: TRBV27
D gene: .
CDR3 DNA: TGTGCCAGCAGTTTTACGAGGGGCGGCTCCTACGAGCAGTACTTC
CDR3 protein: CASSFTRGGSYEQYF

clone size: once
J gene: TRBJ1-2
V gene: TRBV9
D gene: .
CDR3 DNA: TGTGCCAGCGGAACACACGACAAACAAGCTAACTATGGCTACACCTTC
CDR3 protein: CASGTHDKQANYGYTF

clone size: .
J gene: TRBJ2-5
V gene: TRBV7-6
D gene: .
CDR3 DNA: TGTGCCAGCAGCAACGGTCCCGGGGCTGGGACCCAGTACTTC
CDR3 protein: CASSNGPGAGTQYF

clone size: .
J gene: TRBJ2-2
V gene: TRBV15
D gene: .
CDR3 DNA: TGTGCCACCAGCAGAGATAGGCTTCAGGCGAACACCGGGGAGCTGTTTTTT
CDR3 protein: CATSRDRLQANTGELFF

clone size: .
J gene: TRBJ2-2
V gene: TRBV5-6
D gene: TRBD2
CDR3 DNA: TGTGCCAGCAGCCCAGCGGGAGGGAGCACCGGGGAGCTGTTTTTT
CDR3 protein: CASSPAGGSTGELFF

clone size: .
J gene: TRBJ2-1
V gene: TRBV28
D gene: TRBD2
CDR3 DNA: TGTGCCAGCAGACCCTTCGGTGCTAGCGGGAGCCGGAATGAGCAGTTCTTC
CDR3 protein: CASRPFGASGSRNEQFF

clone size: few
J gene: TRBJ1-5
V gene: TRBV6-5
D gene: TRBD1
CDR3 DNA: TGTGCCAGCAGGGGACAGGGAATCAACCAGCCCCAGCATTTT
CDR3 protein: CASRGQGINQPQHF

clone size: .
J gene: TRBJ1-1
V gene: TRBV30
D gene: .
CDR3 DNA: TGTGCCTGGCAGATGAACACTGAAGCTTTCTTT
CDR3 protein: CAWQMNTEAFF

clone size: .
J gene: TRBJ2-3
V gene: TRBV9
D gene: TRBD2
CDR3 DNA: TGTGCCAGCAGCGTAGATGGGACTAGCAAAGATACGCAGTATTTT
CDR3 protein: CASSVDGTSKDTQYF

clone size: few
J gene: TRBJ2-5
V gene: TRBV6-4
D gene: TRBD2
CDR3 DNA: TGTGCCAGCAGTGAGATAGCGGGAGGGCAAGAGACCCAGTACTTC
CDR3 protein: CASSEIAGGQETQYF

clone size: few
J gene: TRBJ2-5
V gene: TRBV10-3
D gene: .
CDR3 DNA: TGTGCCACCACGGGACACAGCCAAGAGACCCAGTACTTC
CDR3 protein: CATTGHSQETQYF

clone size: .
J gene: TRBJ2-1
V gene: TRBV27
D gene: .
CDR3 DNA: TGTGCCTCCGGTTCACAAGGCAATGAGCAGTTCTTC
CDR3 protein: CASGSQGNEQFF

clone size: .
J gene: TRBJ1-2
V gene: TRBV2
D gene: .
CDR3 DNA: TGTGCCAGCCAGAGGAGTCCTAACTATGGCTACACCTTC
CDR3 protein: CASQRSPNYGYTF

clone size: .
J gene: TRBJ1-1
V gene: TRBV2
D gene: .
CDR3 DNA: TGTGCCAGCTCTAATACAGAAAACACTGAAGCTTTCTTT
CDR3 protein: CASSNTENTEAFF

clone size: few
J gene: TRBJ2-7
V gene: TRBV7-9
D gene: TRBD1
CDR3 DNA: TGTGCCAGCAGCTTAGGACAGGGGTCCTCCTACGAGCAGTACTTC
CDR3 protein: CASSLGQGSSYEQYF

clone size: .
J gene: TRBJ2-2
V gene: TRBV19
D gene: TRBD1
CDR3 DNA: TGTGCCAGTAGCAACAGGGGAGCCGGGGAGCTGTTTTTT
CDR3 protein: CASSNRGAGELFF

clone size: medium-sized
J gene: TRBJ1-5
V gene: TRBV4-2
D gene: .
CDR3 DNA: TGTGCCAGCAGCCAAGGGGAAGGCAATCAGCCCCAGCATTTT
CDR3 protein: CASSQGEGNQPQHF

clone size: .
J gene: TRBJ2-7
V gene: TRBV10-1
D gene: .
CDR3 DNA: TGCGCCAGCAGTGAGTCGGGCAGGGAAGGCGAGCAGTACTTC
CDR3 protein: CASSESGREGEQYF

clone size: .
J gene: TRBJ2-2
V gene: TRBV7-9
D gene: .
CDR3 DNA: TGTGCCAGCACTACAACGTCCTTAGCGCTCGCGTCAGCCGGGGAGCTGTTTTTT
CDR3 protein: CASTTTSLALASAGELFF

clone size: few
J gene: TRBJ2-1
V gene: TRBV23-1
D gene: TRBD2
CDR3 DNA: TGCGCCAGCAGTCAATCTACTAGCGGGGCTTACAATGAGCAGTTCTTC
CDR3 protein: CASSQSTSGAYNEQFF

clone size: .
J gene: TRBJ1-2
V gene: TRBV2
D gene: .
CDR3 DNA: TGTGCCAGCAGTAGGCGGGATGGCTACACCTTC
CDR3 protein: CASSRRDGYTF

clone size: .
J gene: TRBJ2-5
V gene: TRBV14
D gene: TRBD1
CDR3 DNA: TGTGCCAGCAGCCAAGAGTGGGGGACAGGGTCGTACCAAGAGACCCAGTACTTC
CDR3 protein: CASSQEWGTGSYQETQYF

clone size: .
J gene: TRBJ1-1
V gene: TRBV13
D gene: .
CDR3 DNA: TGTGCCAGCAAAGTGGGAAACTTGAACACTGAAGCTTTCTTT
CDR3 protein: CASKVGNLNTEAFF